Given below is one T cell receptor (beta chain) in context. Its specificity is not known. TCR beta libraries were prepared from cDNA with unique molecular identifiers. Each CDR3 protein gets one entry after TCRdb re-called the PCR reads with MiXCR. The table records roughly 730,000 distinct CDR3 sequences, 25% to 30% of them present only once. The data were taken from a study of post-analysis software for immune sequencing data. Broader study findings: The study found TRBV5-6, TRBV5-1 and TRBV20-1 among roughly 5 TRBV segments more frequent in patients than controls. For normalized Chao1 diversity, multiple sclerosis patients scored significantly lower than controls did.

The germline CDR1 and CDR2 sequences are DFQATT and SNEGSKA (reference sequence). Trimming took 7 bases from V and 0 from J, leaving 13 bases between them. CDR3 length equals 15 residues. The TCR was taken from a girl aged 5-17 years with multiple sclerosis. Material: blood. The chain couples TRBV20-1 to TRBJ2-6; D is undetermined. CDR3 region: CSVPATNSGANVLTF. The DNA for the CDR3 is TGCAGTGTACCGGCCACGAACTCTGGGGCCAACGTCCTGACTTTC.